This TCR beta chain was sequenced in a study of control samples from healthy donors and cancer patients. This clone was found once. V gave up 3 bases and J gave up 3 bases, with 18 bases separating them. Germline V gene data show CDR1 as SGDLS and CDR2 as YYNGEE. The CDR3 runs to 17 residues. Clones were read by immunoSEQ multiplex PCR, and TCRdb kept only the in-frame ones, dropping some. In the table there are approximately 41,000 clones, 94% of which are singletons. The sample taken for sequencing was blood. The TCR comes from a man between 60 and 75 years old in good health. This rearrangement joins TRBV9 to TRBJ2-2; TRBD2 is a possible D gene (6 bases). CDR3 sequence: CASSGAGSIVHTGELFF. CDR3 sequence (DNA): TGTGCCAGCAGCGGGGCGGGAAGCATTGTTCACACCGGGGAGCTGTTTTTT.